Sequencing of this T cell receptor beta chain was carried out in a study of T cells in localized non-small cell lung cancer. Findings and limits, study-wide: The greatest T cell clonality was found in uninvolved adjacent lung (higher than in tumor). Higher blood T cell density went with longer overall survival.

Clones were sequenced by immunoSEQ multiplex PCR, and TCRdb holds only the in-frame ones, with some missing. The data hold roughly 72,000 clones, with around 85% observed a single time. This CDR3 comprises 11 residues. Germline V gene data show CDR1 as SNHLY and CDR2 as FYNNEI. V dropped 7 bases and J dropped 7 bases, with 8 bases sitting between them. In the case of this clone: The antigen is unknown.

This TCR came from a male donor aged 60 or over with stage III squamous cell lung carcinoma. Sequencing was performed on peripheral blood, taken before any cancer treatment. This chain uses TRBV2 with TRBJ2-1, with no clear D. For the CDR3, the DNA is TGTGCCAGCACCAAGGGAAATGAGCAGTTCTTC. Amino acids: CASTKGNEQFF.